One sample yielded the 20 T cell receptor beta chains listed below, sequenced in a study of T cell responses to AZD1222 COVID-19 vaccine. Produced via immunoSEQ multiplex PCR; TCRdb's table is partial and in-frame only. The sample shows roughly 150,000 clones, over 90% of them seen only once. The source material was peripheral blood, sampled on day 0 of AZD1222 vaccination. These receptor sequences come from an adult in good health.

This clone was recorded only once. The chain has TRBV2 and TRBJ2-2, with no clear D. CDR1 and CDR2 (germline): SNHLY, FYNNEI. The CDR3 runs to 14 residues. Trimming left V 4 bases short and J 6 bases short, with 12 bases between. CDR3 DNA sequence: TGTGCCAGCAGTGGATCCTACTCAGCCGGGGAGCTGTTTTTT. Translated: CASSGSYSAGELFF.

The rearrangement links TRBV6-5 to TRBJ1-6; perhaps TRBD1 as D (5 bases). CDR3 length: 14 amino acids. Deletions cut 6 bases from V and 8 bases from J, with 14 bases between. Per germline, CDR1 MNHEY and CDR2 SVGAGI. The chain's CDR3 is CASRSGSPDSPLHF. CDR3 nucleotide sequence: TGTGCCAGCAGATCAGGGAGCCCTGATTCACCCCTCCACTTT.

This chain links TRBV2 with TRBJ1-1; D remains ambiguous. Looked up from germline, CDR1 is SNHLY and CDR2 is FYNNEI. The length of the CDR3 is 13 residues. The V and J ends lost 6 bases and 1 base respectively, with 9 bases between them. CDR3 bases: TGTGCCAGCAGCAACCGGGGGAACACTGAAGCTTTCTTT. It encodes CASSNRGNTEAFF.

The chain couples TRBV12-3 or TRBV12-4 to TRBJ2-1, with 9 positions matching TRBD2. The J segment lost 15 bases and the V segment lost 5 bases, leaving 11 bases of the junction unmatched. CDR3 length: 13 residues. The CDR3, as DNA: TGTGCCAGCAGTCGAATCCCGGGACTAGCTTGGTTCTTC. Its translation: CASSRIPGLAWFF.

The V gene is TRBV5-1, the J gene TRBJ1-2, with a tentative D call TRBD1 (6 bases). CDR3 length: 17 residues. Trimming cost V 4 bases and J 1 base, with 20 bases left between them. Germline CDR1 reads SGHRS; CDR2 reads YFSETQ. In DNA form, the CDR3 reads TGCGCCAGCAGCGTGGGGTCGGGGGCCTGGGGTAACTATGGCTACACCTTC. It specifies CASSVGSGAWGNYGYTF.

V is TRBV11-2 and J is TRBJ2-7; D uncertain. Germline CDR1 and CDR2: SGHAT and FQNNGV. Trimming left V 7 bases short and J 0 bases short, with 13 bases between. The CDR3 is made up of 14 amino acids. CDR3 nucleotide sequence: TGTGCCAGCACAATACTCGCGAGCTCCTACGAGCAGTACTTC. Translation gives CASTILASSYEQYF.

This rearrangement joins TRBV19 to TRBJ1-5, with a tentative D call TRBD1 (5 bases). The CDR3 covers 12 residues. Germline V gene lookup returns CDR1 LNHDA and CDR2 SQIVND (reference sequence). Trimming removed 10 bases at V and 4 bases at J, with 11 bases between. The CDR3 loop is CATSGQNQPQHF. The CDR3 bases are TGTGCCACCTCGGGGCAGAATCAGCCCCAGCATTTT. The entire variable domain, with the rest obtained from reference TRBV19 and TRBJ1-5, is as follows: DGGITQSPKYLFRKEGQNVTLSCEQNLNHDAMYWYRQDPGQGLRLIYYSQIVNDFQKGDIAEGYSVSREKKESFPLTVTSAQKNPTAFYLCATSGQNQPQHFGDGTRLSIL.

This clone was counted between two and nine times. DNA of the CDR3: TGTGCCTGGAGTGTACGCCCTTTCGGACAGAACAATTCACCCCTCCACTTT. This translates into CAWSVRPFGQNNSPLHF. This rearrangement joins TRBV30 to TRBJ1-6; D perhaps matches TRBD1 (6 bases). V lost 0 bases, J lost 7 bases, and 19 bases lay in between. In germline, CDR1 is GTSNPN, CDR2 SVGIG (reference sequence). The CDR3 covers 17 residues.

This chain links TRBV28 with TRBJ2-3, with no clear D. This CDR3 has 14 amino acids. Germline lookup yields CDR1 MDHEN and CDR2 SYDVKM. V was trimmed by 11 bases and J by 0 bases, leaving 15 bases between them. CDR3: CAGAPPGSTDTQYF. The CDR3 region has the DNA TGTGCCGGCGCCCCCCCCGGAAGCACAGATACGCAGTATTTT. Drawing the rest from reference TRBV28 and TRBJ2-3, the complete variable domain is DVKVTQSSRYLVKRTGEKVFLECVQDMDHENMFWYRQDPGLGLRLIYFSYDVKMKEKGDIPEGYSVSREKKERFSLILESASTNQTSMYLCAGAPPGSTDTQYFGPGTRLTVL.

The V gene is TRBV5-1, the J gene TRBJ2-5, with 8 bases aligning to TRBD1. Germline V gene sequence: CDR1 SGHRS, CDR2 YFSETQ. The CDR3 extends over 14 amino acids. Unmatched junction bases numbered 2, after V lost 0 bases and J lost 4 bases. The CDR3 DNA follows: TGCGCCAGCAGCTTGGAGGACAGGGTAGAGACCCAGTACTTC. Its translation is CASSLEDRVETQYF.

The chain employs TRBV6-5 and TRBJ1-5, with D tentatively TRBD1 (5 bases). The CDR3 sequence is 13 residues long. The germline V gene encodes CDR1 MNHEY and CDR2 SVGAGI. Trimming took off 7 bases at V and 3 bases at J, with 10 bases between the two ends. For the CDR3, the DNA is TGTGCCAGCAAGGAAGGGGTCAATCAGCCCCAGCATTTT. Its protein product is CASKEGVNQPQHF.

V and J are TRBV27 and TRBJ1-5; TRBD1 aligns across 11 bases. Germline assignment: CDR1 MNHEY and CDR2 SMNVEV (reference sequence). Trimming removed 4 bases from V and 7 bases from J; junction bases left unmatched: 9. This CDR3 region has 16 residues. The CDR3 region has the DNA TGTGCCAGCAGTTCAACCGGGACAGGGGGGATGCAGCCCCAGCATTTT. This sequence encodes CASSSTGTGGMQPQHF.

The V call is TRBV4-2, the J call TRBJ2-2, with D hard to call. CDR3 length equals 14 residues. The V and J ends lost 0 bases and 6 bases respectively, with 8 bases between them. Germline V gene data show CDR1 as LGHNA and CDR2 as YNFKEQ. The CDR3 DNA reads TGTGCCAGCAGCCAAGATTACTCCCCCGGGGAGCTGTTTTTT. Its protein product is CASSQDYSPGELFF.

The J gene is TRBJ1-1, the V gene TRBV5-6; 7 bases agree with TRBD1. This CDR3 is built from 16 residues. From germline, CDR1 is SGHDT and CDR2 YYEEEE. V shed 4 bases, J shed 1 base, and the junction held 10 bases outside the gene matches. The CDR3 sequence is CASSLQGHRANTEAFF. The CDR3 nucleotides read TGTGCCAGCAGCCTACAGGGGCACAGGGCGAACACTGAAGCTTTCTTT.

V gene TRBV11-2 combines with J gene TRBJ2-1; 7 bases align to TRBD2. CDR1 and CDR2 (germline): SGHAT, FQNNGV. V was pared by 5 bases and J by 1 base, with 8 bases of the junction left unmatched. This CDR3 region has 16 residues. Here the CDR3 DNA reads TGTGCCAGCAGCGCGGACGCGGGGGTATCCTACAATGAGCAGTTCTTC. Protein sequence: CASSADAGVSYNEQFF.

V gene TRBV7-2 combines with J gene TRBJ1-2, with D perhaps matching TRBD1 (6 bases). Trimming removed 7 bases at V and 6 bases at J, with 24 bases between. CDR1 is SGHTA, CDR2 FQGNSA, per germline. The CDR3 has 16 residues. The CDR3, as DNA: TGTGCCAGCACCTCTTACACCCGGGGGCGCGGAAATGGCTACACCTTC. Protein product: CASTSYTRGRGNGYTF.

The chain combines TRBV29-1 with TRBJ2-5; TRBD2 agrees at 7 bases. The CDR3 is made up of 11 amino acids. The germline V gene has CDR1 SQVTM and CDR2 ANQGSEA. The V and J ends lost 7 bases and 7 bases, in that order; junction bases with no gene match: 6. This chain's CDR3 is CSDSSSGTQYF. The CDR3 DNA reads as TGCAGCGACTCCTCTAGCGGGACCCAGTACTTC.

J is TRBJ2-3 and V is TRBV4-2, with 10 bases aligning to TRBD2. After removal of 0 bases from V and 2 bases from J, the junction contained 8 bases not matched to a gene. The CDR3 runs to 18 residues. Germline V CDR1 and CDR2: LGHNA, YNFKEQ. Written as DNA, the CDR3 is TGTGCCAGCAGCCAAGAGTTAGCGGGAGGCGCCTTCACAGATACGCAGTATTTT. Encoded protein: CASSQELAGGAFTDTQYF.

The table lists this clone with a count of one. The rearrangement links TRBV18 to TRBJ1-4, with D tentatively TRBD1 (5 bases). Germline V gene data show CDR1 as KGHSH and CDR2 as LQKENI. The CDR3 is 16 residues long. Trimming cost V 2 bases and J 0 bases, with 10 bases left between them. CDR3: CASSPGGLSTNEKLFF. DNA for the CDR3: TGTGCCAGCTCACCAGGGGGTCTTTCAACTAATGAAAAACTGTTTTTT.

The chain employs TRBV2 and TRBJ1-6; D is unclear. Between the trimmed V and J ends, which lost 5 bases and 0 bases, there was a span of 11 bases. The CDR3 runs 16 residues. Looked up from germline, CDR1 is SNHLY and CDR2 is FYNNEI. Here the CDR3 reads CASSPTRGSYNSPLHF. In nucleotides, the CDR3 is TGTGCCAGCAGTCCCACACGCGGCTCCTATAATTCACCCCTCCACTTT.